This record concerns one T cell receptor (beta chain) sequence. The sample comes from a study of blood T cell repertoires in COVID-19. Sequencing used immunoSEQ multiplex PCR; TCRdb keeps in-frame clones, though not all of them. Here the sample spans about 200,000 clones, approximately 90% being singletons. The trim removed 10 bases at V and 5 bases at J, leaving 7 bases unmatched. CDR3 length: 13 residues. Germline V CDR1 and CDR2: ENHRY, SYGVKD. Residents of over 20 US areas, aged about 18 to 89 years, made up the participants. Sequences were obtained from PBMCs or T cells enriched from blood (not recorded which). The clonotype was recovered from a young man who had recovered from COVID-19. The chain has TRBV10-3 and TRBJ2-7; the match to TRBD2 covers 11 bases. The chain's CDR3 is CATVAGGPHEQYF. The CDR3, as DNA: TGTGCCACCGTAGCGGGAGGGCCACACGAGCAGTACTTC.